This T cell receptor (beta chain) was found in a study of blood T cell repertoires in COVID-19. The CDR3 consists of 15 residues. From germline, CDR1 is SGHRS and CDR2 YFSETQ. V lost 0 bases and J 5 bases, leaving 11 bases between the germline ends. Method: immunoSEQ multiplex PCR; TCRdb's copy keeps in-frame clones and lacks some. The table lists under 100,000 clones, about nine tenths of them singletons. Specimen: peripheral blood. The receptor comes from a man in his sixties with COVID-19, enrolled during active disease. J is TRBJ1-4 and V is TRBV5-1; the D is unclear. As DNA, the CDR3 is TGCGCCAGCAGCTTGGAAGGCGGTCGAAATGAAAAACTGTTTTTT. The encoded protein is CASSLEGGRNEKLFF.